This T cell receptor beta chain was identified during a study of blood T cell repertoires in COVID-19. For the study at large: The United States, Italy and Spain provided the acute and convalescent COVID-19 samples. The analysed material was cDNA or gDNA that came from T cells, B-cell-depleted T cells, or PBMCs.

Trimming removed 3 bases at V and 4 bases at J, with 13 bases between. Germline values: CDR1 KGHSH, CDR2 LQKENI. The CDR3 loop spans 15 amino acids. Per the original data handling: The assay estimated nucleated cells by amplifying reference gene primers. Libraries were prepared by immunoSEQ multiplex PCR; TCRdb keeps only in-frame clonotypes and omits some of them. For V, J and clone size, that table is used; D and trimming come from the DNA. Altogether approximately 30,000 clones are present, approximately 82% being singletons, with the ten largest covering about 7.9%. The sequencing sample was made of peripheral blood. The sequence was obtained from an older woman with acute or convalescent COVID-19. The chain joins TRBV18 to TRBJ1-5; possible D gene TRBD1, 6 bases. DNA for the CDR3: TGTGCCAGCTCACCGTACAGGGATCCTAATCAGCCCCAGCATTTT. Protein sequence: CASSPYRDPNQPQHF.